This entry lists 3 T cell receptor beta chains sequenced from one sample in a study of blood T cell repertoires in COVID-19. Measured with immunoSEQ multiplex PCR; TCRdb has only the in-frame clones, and not every one. This table holds 210,000 or so clones, 88% found once. The sample taken for sequencing was PBMCs or T cells enriched from blood (not recorded which). Source of these receptors: a woman in her 30s who had been exposed to COVID-19.

This chain connects TRBV7-3 to TRBJ2-5; D perhaps matches TRBD1 (5 bases). CDR1 SGHTA and CDR2 FQGTGA come from the germline V gene. This CDR3 region has 14 residues. V shed 3 bases and J shed 4 bases, with 12 bases lying between them. The CDR3 DNA sequence: TGTGCCAGCAGCTTCCAGGGCGGATCAGAGACCCAGTACTTC. Encoded protein: CASSFQGGSETQYF.

The chain recombines TRBV12-5 with TRBJ1-5, with 10 nucleotides matching TRBD1. The CDR3 sequence is 14 residues long. With 1 base clipped from V and 7 bases from J, the junction kept 1 base outside the gene matches. The germline CDR1 and CDR2 sequences are LGHNT and FRNRAP. CDR3 nucleotide sequence: TGTGCTAGTGGTTTGGGGGACAGGGGCCAGCCCCAGCATTTT. The encoded protein is CASGLGDRGQPQHF.

The chain uses TRBV6-5 and TRBJ1-1; TRBD1 aligns across 7 bases. Germline trimming cut 5 bases from V and 5 bases from J; bases unmatched to any gene: 11. CDR3 length equals 15 residues. Germline CDR1 MNHEY, CDR2 SVGAGI. CDR3 sequence (DNA): TGTGCCAGCAGTCGGAAAATGACAGGGATGACTGAAGCTTTCTTT. Translating gives CASSRKMTGMTEAFF.